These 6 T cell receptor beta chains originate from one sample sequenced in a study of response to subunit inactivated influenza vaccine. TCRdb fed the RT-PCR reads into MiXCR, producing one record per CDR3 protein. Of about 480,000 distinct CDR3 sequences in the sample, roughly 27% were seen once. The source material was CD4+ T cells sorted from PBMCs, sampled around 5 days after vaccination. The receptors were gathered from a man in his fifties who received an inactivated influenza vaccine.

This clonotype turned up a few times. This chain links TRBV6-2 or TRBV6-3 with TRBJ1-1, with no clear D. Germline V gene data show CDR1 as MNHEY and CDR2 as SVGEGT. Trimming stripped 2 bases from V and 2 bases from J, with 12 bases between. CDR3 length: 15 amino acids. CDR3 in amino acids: CASSYPSTANTEAFF. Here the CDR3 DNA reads TGTGCCAGCAGTTACCCCTCTACAGCAAACACTGAAGCTTTCTTT.

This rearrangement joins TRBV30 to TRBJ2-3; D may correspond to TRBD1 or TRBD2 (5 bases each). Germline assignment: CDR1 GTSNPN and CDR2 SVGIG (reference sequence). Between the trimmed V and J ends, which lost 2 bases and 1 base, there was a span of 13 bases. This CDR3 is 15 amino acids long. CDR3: CAWSSFRDRTDTQYF. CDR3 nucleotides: TGTGCCTGGAGTTCCTTCCGGGACCGCACAGATACGCAGTATTTT.

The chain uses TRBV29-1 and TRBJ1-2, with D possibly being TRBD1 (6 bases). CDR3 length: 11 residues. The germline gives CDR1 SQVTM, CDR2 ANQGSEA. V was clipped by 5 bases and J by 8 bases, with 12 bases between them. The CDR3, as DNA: TGCAGCGTTTTAGGGGGGGGCGGCTACACCTTC. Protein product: CSVLGGGGYTF.

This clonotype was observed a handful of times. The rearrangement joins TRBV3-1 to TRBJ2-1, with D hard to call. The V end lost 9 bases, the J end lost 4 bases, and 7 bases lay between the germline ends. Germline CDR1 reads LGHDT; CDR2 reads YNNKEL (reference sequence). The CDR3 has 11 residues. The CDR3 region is CASLGYNEQFF. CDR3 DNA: TGTGCCAGTTTAGGGTACAATGAGCAGTTCTTC.

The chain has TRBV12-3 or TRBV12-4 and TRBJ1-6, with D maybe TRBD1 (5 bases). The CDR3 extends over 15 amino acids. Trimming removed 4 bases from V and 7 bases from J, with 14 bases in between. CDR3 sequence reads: CASSSRVRSNSPLHF. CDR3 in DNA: TGTGCCAGCAGTTCCAGGGTCAGGTCCAATTCACCCCTCCACTTT.

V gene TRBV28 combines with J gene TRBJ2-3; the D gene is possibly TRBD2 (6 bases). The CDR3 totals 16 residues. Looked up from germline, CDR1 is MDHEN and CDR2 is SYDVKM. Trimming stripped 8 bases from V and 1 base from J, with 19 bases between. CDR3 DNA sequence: TGTGCCAGCGACGGCCCGAGGCGGGGCCGCACAGATACGCAGTATTTT. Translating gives CASDGPRRGRTDTQYF.